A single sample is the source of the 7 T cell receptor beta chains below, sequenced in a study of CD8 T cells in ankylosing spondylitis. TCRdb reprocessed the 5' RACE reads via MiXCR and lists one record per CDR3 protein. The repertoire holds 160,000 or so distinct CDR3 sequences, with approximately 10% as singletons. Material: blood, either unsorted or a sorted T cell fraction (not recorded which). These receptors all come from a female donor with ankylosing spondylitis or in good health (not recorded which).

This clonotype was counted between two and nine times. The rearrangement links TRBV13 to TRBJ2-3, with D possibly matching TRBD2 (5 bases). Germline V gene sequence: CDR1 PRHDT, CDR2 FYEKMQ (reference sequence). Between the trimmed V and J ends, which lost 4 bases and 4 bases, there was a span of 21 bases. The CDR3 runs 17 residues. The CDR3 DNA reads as TGTGCCAGCAGCTCCAAGGGAGATCCCGTTAATCCAGATACGCAGTATTTT. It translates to CASSSKGDPVNPDTQYF.

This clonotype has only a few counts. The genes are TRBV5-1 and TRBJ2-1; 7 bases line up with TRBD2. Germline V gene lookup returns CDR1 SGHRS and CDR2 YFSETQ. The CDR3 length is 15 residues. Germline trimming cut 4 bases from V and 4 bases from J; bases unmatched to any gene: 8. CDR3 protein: CASSDSRLAYNEQFF. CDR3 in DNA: TGCGCCAGCAGCGACAGTAGACTAGCTTACAATGAGCAGTTCTTC.

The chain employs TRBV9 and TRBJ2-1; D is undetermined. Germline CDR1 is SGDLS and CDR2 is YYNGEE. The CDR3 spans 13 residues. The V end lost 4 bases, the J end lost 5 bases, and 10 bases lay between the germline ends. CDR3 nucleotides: TGTGCCAGCAGCCCCCGACCAGACAATGAGCAGTTCTTC. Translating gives CASSPRPDNEQFF.

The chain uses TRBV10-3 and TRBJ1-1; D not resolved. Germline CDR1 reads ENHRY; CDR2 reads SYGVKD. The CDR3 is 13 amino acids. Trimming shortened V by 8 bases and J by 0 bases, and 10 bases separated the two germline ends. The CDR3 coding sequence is TGTGCCATCGGGAGGCTTATGAACACTGAAGCTTTCTTT. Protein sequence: CAIGRLMNTEAFF.

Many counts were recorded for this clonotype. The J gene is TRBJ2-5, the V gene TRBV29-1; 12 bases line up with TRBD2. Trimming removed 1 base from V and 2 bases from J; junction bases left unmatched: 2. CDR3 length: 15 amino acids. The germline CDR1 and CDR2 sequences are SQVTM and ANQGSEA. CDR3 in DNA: TGCAGCGTTGAAGGACTAGCGGGAGTACAAGAGACCCAGTACTTC. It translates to CSVEGLAGVQETQYF.

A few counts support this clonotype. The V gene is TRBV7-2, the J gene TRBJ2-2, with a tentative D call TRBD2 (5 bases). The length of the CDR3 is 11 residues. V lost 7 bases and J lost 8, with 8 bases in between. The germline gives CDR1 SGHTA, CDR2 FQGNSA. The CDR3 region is CASTGRGELFF. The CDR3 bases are TGTGCCAGCACGGGGAGAGGGGAGCTGTTTTTT.

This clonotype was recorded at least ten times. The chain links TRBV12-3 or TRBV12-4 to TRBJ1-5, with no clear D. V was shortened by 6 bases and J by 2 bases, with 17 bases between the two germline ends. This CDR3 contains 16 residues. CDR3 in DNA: TGTGCCAGCAGACCGTCTGTCGGGTGGGGCAATCAGCCCCAGCATTTT. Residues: CASRPSVGWGNQPQHF.